The present TCR beta chain was sequenced within a study of blood T cell repertoires in COVID-19. Study overall: Samples taken during acute and convalescent COVID-19 were collected in the United States, Italy and Spain. PBMCs, B-cell-depleted T cells, or T cells provided the cDNA or gDNA that made up the material.

This clone was seen just once. Original analysis: Cell counts per sample came from amplifying reference gene primers. The data were produced by immunoSEQ multiplex PCR, yet TCRdb's version contains in-frame clones alone and is incomplete. The DNA was the basis for D and trimming; V, J and clone size are from that table. Of under 150,000 clones in the sample, roughly 88% are singletons; the top ten hold 8.4%. This clonotype originated in a woman in her sixties or seventies who had recovered from COVID-19. Sequencing was carried out using peripheral blood.

CDR3 protein: CASTPLPPEVDYGYTF. The CDR3 bases are TGTGCCAGCACCCCCTTACCCCCCGAAGTAGACTATGGCTACACCTTC. V is TRBV28 and J is TRBJ1-2; D remains unclear. Trimming removed 7 bases at V and 3 bases at J, with 21 bases between. The length of the CDR3 is 16 residues. Looked up from germline, CDR1 is MDHEN and CDR2 is SYDVKM.